This T cell receptor beta chain was documented in a study of blood T cell repertoires in COVID-19. CDR1 and CDR2 (germline): MNHEY, SVGAGI. This CDR3 comprises 14 residues. Trimming shortened V by 6 bases and J by 8 bases, and 16 bases separated the two germline ends. This clone was detected only once. Clones were sequenced by immunoSEQ multiplex PCR, and TCRdb holds only the in-frame ones, with some missing. The sample carries about 280,000 clones, roughly 85% recorded once. The chain has TRBV6-5 and TRBJ2-2, with a possible D match to TRBD2 (6 bases). Sequencing was performed on peripheral blood. The TCR comes from a human donor in a cohort sampled during active COVID-19. The CDR3 region is CASRPATSRGELFF. In DNA form, the CDR3 reads TGTGCCAGCAGGCCCGCGACTAGTAGGGGGGAGCTGTTTTTT.